This TCR beta chain came from a study of regulatory T cells in long-lasting Graves disease (dated by TCRdb to the early 2020s). Regarding the complete study: Persistent Graves' disease was defined as antithyroid drug treatment for over 5 years with persistently positive TSH receptor autoantibodies. In the clinical cohort, patients with persistent Graves' disease had used antithyroid drugs for an average of about 9.4 years. TCR sequencing covered some 13 persistent and approximately 20 newly diagnosed Graves' disease patients, some 33 samples in total. This study used TCR sequencing and RNA sequencing of peripheral blood to compare persistent Graves' disease patients against newly diagnosed Graves' disease patients. The study was conducted in China and was registered as a clinical trial.

The library was made by multiplex PCR. The sequencer was an Illumina HiSeq 4000. iRepertoire HTBI primers and Arm-PCR amplification of CDR3 regions were used to construct TCR beta libraries. Before sequencing, the PCR products went through gel purification. Turning to the authors' computational methods: A total of around 66 TRBV and approximately 15 TRBJ segments were identified across samples and were used for gene usage analysis of CDR3 amino acid clonotypes. COPE and FqMerger were used to merge the filtered high-quality paired reads into contigs. BLAST was used to align contigs to the IMGT TRBV, TRBD and TRBJ reference genes, and CDR3 was defined following IMGT. Clonotypes above 0.1% frequency were classified as highly expanded clones. Shannon entropy served as the measure of repertoire diversity, while the Gini coefficient captured V-J evenness. Clonotypes shared by more than one individual were considered public. TCRdb redid the processing of the public reads, applying fastp at Q25 and MiXCR, and retained in-frame beta chains. Each record represents a unique CDR3 protein, reported with the most common genes and DNA among its rows. The authors' filters were not applied to this entry. In this sample the table shows almost 350,000 distinct CDR3 sequences, around 20% of which occur a single time. The leading ten clones occupy just under 30% of the sample.

Broad study findings and their caveats: The authors acknowledged the small sample size as a limitation that may reduce accuracy. More public clonotypes were shared among persistent patients (roughly 2,700) than among newly diagnosed patients (approximately 930). Persistent disease showed preferential use of TRBV28, TRBJ1-2 and TRBJ2-5, whereas newly diagnosed disease favored TRBV20-1 and TRBJ2-1. Peripheral blood alone was examined, since thyroid tissue, which constituted the primary lesion, could not be accessed. Persistent Graves' disease patients showed lower TCR Shannon entropy and fewer highly expanded clones than newly diagnosed patients, suggesting clonal expansion. Sequencing and analysis were restricted to the TCR beta chain.

The CDR3, cysteine through phenylalanine, is 13 amino acids long. The retained sequence is limited to the CDR3, 39 bases, with the frame set at the first base. The germline ends are 13 bases apart after V is trimmed by 7 bases and J by 4 bases. This clonotype occurred many times. No cognate antigen has been identified for it. No much larger clonotype is one base removed from it; base qualities were not supplied. Per the publication, the time point label means: persistent/refractory GD, antithyroid drugs over 5 years with positive TRAb. For both TCR sequencing and RNA sequencing, RNA was extracted from PBMCs using TRIzol. The diagnosis of Graves' disease followed American Thyroid Association guidelines. The patients came from an endocrinology department in Xi'an, China. Each patient gave about 10 milliliters of peripheral blood, collected in an EDTA anticoagulant tube. PBMCs were isolated by Ficoll Paque Plus density gradient separation without further T cell sorting. An Agilent 2100 Bioanalyzer and agarose gel were used to check RNA quality, while a NanoDrop 2000 measured RNA concentration.

This specimen was peripheral blood mononuclear cells (PBMCs), taken when the disease was refractory, from a patient treated with antithyroid drugs. The rearrangement joined TRBV12-3 or TRBV12-4 to TRBJ1-1, with TRBD1 perhaps the D gene, on 6 matching bases. The origin of this receptor is a female donor with Graves disease. The CDR3 region has the sequence CASKPTGFTEAFF. The nucleotide sequence reads as follows: TGTGCCAGCAAACCCACAGGGTTCACTGAAGCTTTCTTT.